The 3 T cell receptor beta chains below were found in one sample sequenced in a study of blood T cell repertoires in COVID-19. TCRdb's copy holds only in-frame clones and misses some; the assay was immunoSEQ multiplex PCR. The sample contains over 90,000 clones, 86% of which appear only once. Sequencing used peripheral blood. The receptors come from a woman in her fifties or sixties in a cohort sampled during active or convalescent COVID-19.

The rearrangement uses TRBV2 and TRBJ1-2; the D gene is possibly TRBD1 (5 bases). CDR3 size: 13 residues. V was clipped by 4 bases and J by 4 bases, with 10 bases between them. Germline V gene data show CDR1 as SNHLY and CDR2 as FYNNEI. The CDR3 is CASSGGGGYGYTF. DNA for the CDR3: TGTGCCAGCAGTGGTGGGGGGGGCTATGGCTACACCTTC.

The rearrangement joins TRBV2 to TRBJ1-1, with unresolved D. The CDR3 spans 12 residues. With 3 bases removed from V and 3 bases from J, the gap between germline ends came to 5 bases. CDR1 is SNHLY, CDR2 FYNNEI, per germline. The CDR3 DNA follows: TGTGCCAGCAGTGATCCCGACACTGAAGCTTTCTTT. This encodes CASSDPDTEAFF.

The chain combines TRBV9 with TRBJ2-2, with D possibly matching TRBD1 (6 bases). V dropped 2 bases and J dropped 6 bases, with 20 bases sitting between them. Per germline, CDR1 SGDLS and CDR2 YYNGEE. This CDR3 region has 17 residues. The CDR3 DNA reads as TGTGCCAGCAGCGTCCGTCGGTCTGGGGGCTCGCCCGGGGAGCTGTTTTTT. This codes for CASSVRRSGGSPGELFF.